This T cell receptor (beta chain) is drawn from a study of T cell responses to AZD1222 COVID-19 vaccine. Here immunoSEQ multiplex PCR was the method, and the copy in TCRdb shows in-frame clones only, minus some. The sample includes more than 80,000 clones, approximately 87% of them seen just once. The length of the CDR3 is 14 residues. Trimming left V 6 bases short and J 7 bases short, with 18 bases between. Germline V gene data show CDR1 as SGHDT and CDR2 as YYEEEE. Details on this clone: No antigen is known for it.

Study-level results: The repertoires were collected only after the peak T cell response. Females made up more of the donors, who were largely white British, and clonal diversity may have come out too low. CD4 TCRs covered the whole spike, strongest at regions 160-218 and 743-854.

The receptor was derived from an adult in good health. The source was peripheral blood, collected on day 0 of AZD1222 vaccination. The genes are TRBV5-6 and TRBJ2-3, with D perhaps assigned TRBD1 or TRBD2 (5 bases each). Here the CDR3 reads CASTSGQGRNTQYF. CDR3 nucleotides: TGTGCCAGCACCTCGGGGCAGGGAAGGAATACGCAGTATTTT.